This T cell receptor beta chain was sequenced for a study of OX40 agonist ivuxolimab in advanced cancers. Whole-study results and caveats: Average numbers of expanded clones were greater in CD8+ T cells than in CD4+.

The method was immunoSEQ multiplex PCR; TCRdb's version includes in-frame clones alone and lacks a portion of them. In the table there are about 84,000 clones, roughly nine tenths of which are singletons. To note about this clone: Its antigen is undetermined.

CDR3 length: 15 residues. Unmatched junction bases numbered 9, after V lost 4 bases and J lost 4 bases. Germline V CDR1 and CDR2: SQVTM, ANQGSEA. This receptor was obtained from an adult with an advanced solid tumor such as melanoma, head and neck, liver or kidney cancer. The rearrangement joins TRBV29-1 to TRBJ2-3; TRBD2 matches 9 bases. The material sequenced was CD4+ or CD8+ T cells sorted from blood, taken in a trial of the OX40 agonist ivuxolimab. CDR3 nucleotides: TGCAGCGTTGGACCGGGACTAGCCGTCGCAGATACGCAGTATTTT. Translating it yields CSVGPGLAVADTQYF.